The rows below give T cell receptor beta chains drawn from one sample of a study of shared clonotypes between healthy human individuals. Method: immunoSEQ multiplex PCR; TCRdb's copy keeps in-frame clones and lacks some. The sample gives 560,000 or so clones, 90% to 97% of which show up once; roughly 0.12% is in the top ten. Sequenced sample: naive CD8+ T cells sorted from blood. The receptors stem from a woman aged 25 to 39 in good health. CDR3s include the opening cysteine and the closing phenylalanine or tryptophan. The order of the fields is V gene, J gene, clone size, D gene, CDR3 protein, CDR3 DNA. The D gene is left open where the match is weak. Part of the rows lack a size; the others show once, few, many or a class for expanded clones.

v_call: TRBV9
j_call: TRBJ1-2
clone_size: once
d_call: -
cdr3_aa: CASTRAGEGTDYGYTF
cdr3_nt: TGTGCCAGCACCCGCGCCGGGGAGGGAACCGACTATGGCTACACCTTC

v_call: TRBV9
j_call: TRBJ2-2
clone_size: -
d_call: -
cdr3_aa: CASSEDTGELFF
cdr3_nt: TGTGCCAGCAGCGAGGACACCGGGGAGCTGTTTTTT

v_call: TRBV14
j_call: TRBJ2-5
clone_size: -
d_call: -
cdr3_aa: CASSQDRGRGISETQYF
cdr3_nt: TGTGCCAGCAGCCAAGATAGGGGACGGGGTATATCGGAGACCCAGTACTTC

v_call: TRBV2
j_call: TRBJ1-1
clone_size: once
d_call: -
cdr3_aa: CASSDWDTEAFF
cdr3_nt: TGTGCCAGCAGTGATTGGGACACTGAAGCTTTCTTT

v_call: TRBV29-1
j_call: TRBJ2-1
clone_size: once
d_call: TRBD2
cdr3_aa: CSVIPGLAVSYNEQFF
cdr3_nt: TGCAGCGTAATACCGGGACTAGCGGTTTCCTACAATGAGCAGTTCTTC

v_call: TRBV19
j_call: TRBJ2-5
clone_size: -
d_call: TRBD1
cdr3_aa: CASSGQGWTQYF
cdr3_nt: TGTGCCAGCAGCGGACAGGGCTGGACCCAGTACTTC

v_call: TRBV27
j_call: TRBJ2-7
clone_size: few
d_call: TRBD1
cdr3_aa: CASSLTGTAYEQYF
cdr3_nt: TGTGCCAGCAGTTTAACCGGGACAGCCTACGAGCAGTACTTC

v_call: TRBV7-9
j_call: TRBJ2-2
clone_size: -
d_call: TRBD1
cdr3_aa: CASSSDREVMRTGELFF
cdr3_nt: TGTGCCAGCAGCTCGGACAGGGAGGTCATGAGAACCGGGGAGCTGTTTTTT

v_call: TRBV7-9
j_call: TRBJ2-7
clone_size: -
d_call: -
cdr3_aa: CASSLYHEQYF
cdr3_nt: TGTGCCAGCAGCTTGTATCACGAGCAGTACTTC

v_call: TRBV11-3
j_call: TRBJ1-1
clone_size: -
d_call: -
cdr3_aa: CAQLLSTVRNPNTEAFF
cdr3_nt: TGTGCCCAGCTCCTTTCGACAGTAAGGAACCCGAACACTGAAGCTTTCTTT

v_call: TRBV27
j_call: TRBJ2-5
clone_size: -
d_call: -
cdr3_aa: CASSFRVGSGQETQYF
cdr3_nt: TGTGCCAGCAGTTTCCGTGTGGGTAGCGGCCAAGAGACCCAGTACTTC

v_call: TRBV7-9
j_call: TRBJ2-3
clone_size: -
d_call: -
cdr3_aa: CASSARIEASGAQYF
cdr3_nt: TGTGCCAGCAGCGCTCGGATAGAGGCCTCTGGGGCGCAGTATTTT

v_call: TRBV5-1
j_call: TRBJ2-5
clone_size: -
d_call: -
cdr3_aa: CASSKGGRGETQYF
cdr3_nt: TGCGCCAGCAGCAAGGGGGGCCGCGGAGAGACCCAGTACTTC

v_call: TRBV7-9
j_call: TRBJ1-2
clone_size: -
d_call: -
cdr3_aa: CASSLGADGYTF
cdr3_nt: TGTGCCAGCAGCTTAGGGGCGGATGGCTACACCTTC

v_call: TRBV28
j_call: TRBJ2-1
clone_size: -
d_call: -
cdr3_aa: CASSPSGWGQFF
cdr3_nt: TGTGCCAGCAGTCCGTCCGGGTGGGGGCAGTTCTTC

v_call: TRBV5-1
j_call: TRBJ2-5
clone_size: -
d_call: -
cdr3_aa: CASSLDWGRTYQETQYF
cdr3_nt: TGCGCCAGCAGCTTGGACTGGGGACGGACGTACCAAGAGACCCAGTACTTC

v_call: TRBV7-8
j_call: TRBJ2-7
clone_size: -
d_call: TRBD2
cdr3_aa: CASSQTSGPYEQYF
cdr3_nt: TGTGCCAGCAGCCAGACTAGCGGCCCCTACGAGCAGTACTTC

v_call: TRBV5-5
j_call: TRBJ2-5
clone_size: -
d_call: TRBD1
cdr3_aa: CASSLWAGGGFWETQYF
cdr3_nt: TGTGCCAGCAGCTTGTGGGCAGGGGGTGGATTTTGGGAGACCCAGTACTTC

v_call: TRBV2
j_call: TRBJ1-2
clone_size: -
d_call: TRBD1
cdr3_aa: CASIRGGGYGYTF
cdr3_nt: TGTGCCAGCATCAGGGGGGGCGGCTATGGCTACACCTTC

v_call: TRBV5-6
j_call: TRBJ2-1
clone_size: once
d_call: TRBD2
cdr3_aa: CASSLVGRGSGEQFF
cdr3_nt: TGTGCCAGCAGCTTGGTTGGGAGGGGTTCGGGTGAGCAGTTCTTC

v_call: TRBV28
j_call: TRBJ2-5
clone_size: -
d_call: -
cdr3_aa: CASNPEGGYHTEETQYF
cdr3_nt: TGTGCCAGCAACCCCGAGGGTGGGTATCATACCGAAGAGACCCAGTACTTC

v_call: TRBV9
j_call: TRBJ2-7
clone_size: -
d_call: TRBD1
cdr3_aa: CASSVGGTGYEQYF
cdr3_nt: TGTGCCAGCAGCGTAGGCGGGACAGGGTACGAGCAGTACTTC

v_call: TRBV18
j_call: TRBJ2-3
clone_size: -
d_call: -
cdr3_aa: CASSPSGPTDTQYF
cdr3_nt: TGTGCCAGCTCACCCAGCGGCCCCACAGATACGCAGTATTTT

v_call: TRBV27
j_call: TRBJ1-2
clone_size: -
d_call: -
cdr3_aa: CASLGWDGYTF
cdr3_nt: TGTGCCAGCTTGGGGTGGGATGGCTACACCTTC

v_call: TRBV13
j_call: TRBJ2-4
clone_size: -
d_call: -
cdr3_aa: CASSNLQEAKNIQYF
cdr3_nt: TGTGCCAGCAGCAACCTACAGGAAGCCAAAAACATTCAGTACTTC

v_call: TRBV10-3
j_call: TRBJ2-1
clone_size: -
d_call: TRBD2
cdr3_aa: CAISGAGDGDEQFF
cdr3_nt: TGTGCCATCAGTGGAGCGGGAGACGGGGATGAGCAGTTCTTC

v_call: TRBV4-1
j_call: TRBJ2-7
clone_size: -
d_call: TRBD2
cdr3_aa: CASSPRSGSIHEQYF
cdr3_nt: TGCGCCAGCAGCCCCCGGAGCGGGAGCATCCACGAGCAGTACTTC

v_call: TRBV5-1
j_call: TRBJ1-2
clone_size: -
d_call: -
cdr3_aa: CASSLDQGQARGYTF
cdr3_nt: TGCGCCAGCAGCTTGGACCAGGGTCAGGCTCGCGGCTACACCTTC

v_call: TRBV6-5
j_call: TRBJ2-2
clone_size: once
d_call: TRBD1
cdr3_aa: CASTAGTGYTGELFF
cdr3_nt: TGTGCCAGCACTGCCGGGACAGGGTACACCGGGGAGCTGTTTTTT

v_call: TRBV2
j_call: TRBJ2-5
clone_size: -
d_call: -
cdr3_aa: CASSEGAGILGTQYF
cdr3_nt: TGTGCCAGCAGTGAAGGGGCAGGGATTCTCGGGACCCAGTACTTC

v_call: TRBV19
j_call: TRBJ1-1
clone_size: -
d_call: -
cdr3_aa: CASSWRGNTEAFF
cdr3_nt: TGTGCCAGTAGTTGGCGGGGTAACACTGAAGCTTTCTTT

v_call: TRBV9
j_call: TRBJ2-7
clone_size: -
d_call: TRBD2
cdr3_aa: CASSVGGGSKYEQYF
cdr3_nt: TGTGCCAGCAGCGTAGGGGGCGGGAGCAAGTACGAGCAGTACTTC

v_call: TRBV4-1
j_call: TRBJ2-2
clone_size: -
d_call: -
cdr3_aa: CASSQDPGGTTGELFF
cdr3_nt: TGCGCCAGCAGCCAAGATCCTGGAGGGACCACCGGGGAGCTGTTTTTT

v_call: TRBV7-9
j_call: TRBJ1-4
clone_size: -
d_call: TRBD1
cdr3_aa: CASSSHWDREQKLFF
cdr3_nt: TGTGCCAGCAGTTCACATTGGGACAGGGAACAAAAACTGTTTTTT

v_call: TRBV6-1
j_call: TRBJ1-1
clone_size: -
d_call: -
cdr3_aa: CASSDAGTEAFF
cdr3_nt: TGTGCCAGCAGTGATGCGGGGACTGAAGCTTTCTTT

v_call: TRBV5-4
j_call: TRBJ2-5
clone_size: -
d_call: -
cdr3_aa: CASSLTEQETQYF
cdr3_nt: TGTGCCAGCAGCTTAACCGAACAAGAGACCCAGTACTTC

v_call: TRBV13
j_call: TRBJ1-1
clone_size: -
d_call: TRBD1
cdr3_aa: CASSFSVGTGNTEAFF
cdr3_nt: TGTGCCAGCAGCTTTTCCGTAGGGACAGGGAACACTGAAGCTTTCTTT

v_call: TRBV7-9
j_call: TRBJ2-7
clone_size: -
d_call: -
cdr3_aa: CASSLAQGTSYEQYF
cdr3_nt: TGTGCCAGCAGCTTAGCTCAGGGGACATCCTACGAGCAGTACTTC

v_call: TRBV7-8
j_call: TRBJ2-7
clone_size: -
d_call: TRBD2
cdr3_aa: CASSTLAGGYEQYF
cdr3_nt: TGTGCCAGCAGCACCCTAGCGGGAGGATACGAGCAGTACTTC

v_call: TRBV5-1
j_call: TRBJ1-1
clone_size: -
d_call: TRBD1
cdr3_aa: CASSGGTGGYTEAFF
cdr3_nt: TGCGCCAGCAGCGGGGGAACAGGGGGCTACACTGAAGCTTTCTTT

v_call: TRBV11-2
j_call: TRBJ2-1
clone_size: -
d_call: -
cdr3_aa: CAIREVGYNEQFF
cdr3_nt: TGTGCCATAAGAGAGGTGGGGTACAATGAGCAGTTCTTC

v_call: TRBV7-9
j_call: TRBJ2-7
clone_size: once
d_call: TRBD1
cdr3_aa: CASSRGQGGSHEQYF
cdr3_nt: TGTGCCAGCAGCCGAGGACAGGGCGGGTCCCACGAGCAGTACTTC

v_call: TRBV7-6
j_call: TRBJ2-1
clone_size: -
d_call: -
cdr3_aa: CASSLAGSYNEQFF
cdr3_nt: TGTGCCAGCAGCTTGGCAGGTTCCTACAATGAGCAGTTCTTC

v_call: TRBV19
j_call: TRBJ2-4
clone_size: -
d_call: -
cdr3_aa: CASSVDTSRLAKNIQYF
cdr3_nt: TGTGCCAGTAGTGTTGACACCTCCCGGCTAGCCAAAAACATTCAGTACTTC

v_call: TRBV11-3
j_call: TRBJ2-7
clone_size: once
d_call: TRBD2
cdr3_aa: CASSAPGLAGSYEQYF
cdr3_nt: TGTGCCAGCAGCGCGCCGGGACTAGCGGGAAGTTACGAGCAGTACTTC

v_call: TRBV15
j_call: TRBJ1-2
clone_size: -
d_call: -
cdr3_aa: CATSREEGDAYGYTF
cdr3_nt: TGTGCCACCAGCAGAGAGGAGGGGGACGCCTATGGCTACACCTTC

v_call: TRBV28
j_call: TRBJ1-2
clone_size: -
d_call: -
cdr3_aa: CASSFGGNYGYTF
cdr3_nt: TGTGCCAGCAGTTTTGGAGGGAACTATGGCTACACCTTC